Listed below are T cell receptor beta chains from one sample, sequenced in a study of CD8+ T cells in alopecia areata. Only in-frame clones appear in the TCRdb table, and some are missing; sequencing was by immunoSEQ multiplex PCR. The sample shows 60,000 to 65,000 clones, 44% of them seen only once. Sample: NKG2D-low CD8+ T cells sorted from blood. These TCRs come from a human donor with alopecia areata. CDR3s include the opening cysteine and the closing phenylalanine or tryptophan. A D gene is named only where the DNA matches it firmly. Only some rows state a clone size, as once, few, many or a class for expanded clones.

j_call clone_size cdr3_length v_call d_call cdr3_aa cdr3_nt
TRBJ2-3 NA 10 TRBV29-1 NA CSVSTDTQYF TGCAGCGTGAGCACAGATACGCAGTATTTT
TRBJ1-2 few 13 TRBV5-1 TRBD1 CASSHGTGYGYTF TGCGCCAGCAGCCACGGGACAGGCTATGGCTACACCTTC
TRBJ1-1 few 12 TRBV29-1 NA CSYGGSDTEAFF TGCAGCTACGGCGGGTCAGACACTGAAGCTTTCTTT
TRBJ2-7 NA 15 TRBV5-6 NA CASSADHRARHEQYF TGTGCCAGCAGCGCGGACCACCGGGCTCGACACGAGCAGTACTTC
TRBJ1-2 few 13 TRBV19 TRBD1 CASSLDRGGGYTF TGTGCCAGTAGTCTGGACAGGGGAGGAGGCTACACCTTC
TRBJ2-3 NA 10 TRBV9 NA CASGGAPQYF TGTGCCAGCGGCGGGGCTCCGCAGTATTTT
TRBJ2-3 NA 15 TRBV6-4 TRBD2 CASSEASGSTDTQYF TGTGCCAGCAGTGAGGCTAGCGGGAGCACAGATACGCAGTATTTT
TRBJ2-1 NA 15 TRBV14 NA CASSQVAFPYNEQFF TGTGCCAGCAGCCAAGTTGCTTTTCCCTACAATGAGCAGTTCTTC
TRBJ2-6 few 12 TRBV5-6 NA CASSTGANVLTF TGTGCCAGCAGTACCGGGGCCAACGTCCTGACTTTC
TRBJ2-7 NA 14 TRBV4-3 TRBD1 CASSPGQAAYEQYF TGCGCCAGCAGCCCGGGACAGGCAGCCTACGAGCAGTACTTC
TRBJ2-1 NA 10 TRBV29-1 NA CSVEGNEQFF TGCAGCGTTGAGGGCAATGAGCAGTTCTTC
TRBJ2-7 few 13 TRBV29-1 NA CSVVGSSSYEQYF TGCAGCGTTGTGGGGAGCAGCTCCTACGAGCAGTACTTC
TRBJ2-7 NA 13 TRBV4-1 NA CASSLGLPYEQYF TGCGCCAGCAGCCTAGGATTACCCTACGAGCAGTACTTC
TRBJ2-1 few 20 TRBV4-1 TRBD1 CASSPPGQGGPLSSYNEQFF TGCGCCAGCAGCCCCCCGGGACAGGGGGGGCCCCTGAGCTCCTACAATGAGCAGTTCTTC
TRBJ2-7 NA 14 TRBV10-2 NA CASTFSDSRYEQCF TGCGCCAGCACTTTCTCGGACAGCCGATACGAGCAGTGCTTC
TRBJ2-1 few 15 TRBV4-3 NA CASSQDRPPPNEQFF TGCGCCAGCAGCCAAGATAGGCCGCCGCCCAATGAGCAGTTCTTC
TRBJ1-5 NA 14 TRBV30 NA CAWSVPGLYQPQHF TGTGCCTGGAGTGTACCAGGGCTCTATCAGCCCCAGCATTTT
TRBJ1-1 NA 11 TRBV5-6 NA CASSLSTEAFF TGTGCCAGCAGCTTGAGCACTGAAGCTTTCTTT
TRBJ2-5 few 14 TRBV15 NA CATSRRAIRETQYF TGTGCCACCAGCAGGCGGGCGATTAGGGAGACCCAGTACTTC
TRBJ1-1 few 13 TRBV28 NA CASSSADGTEAFF TGTGCCAGCAGTTCCGCCGACGGCACTGAAGCTTTCTTT
TRBJ2-7 NA 12 TRBV2 NA CASITGPYEQYF TGTGCCAGCATTACAGGTCCCTACGAGCAGTACTTC
TRBJ2-5 NA 14 TRBV5-1 NA CASSLIGRAETQYF TGCGCCAGCAGCTTGATCGGCAGGGCGGAGACCCAGTACTTC
TRBJ2-1 few 12 TRBV7-9 TRBD1 CASRTGAYEQFF TGTGCCAGCAGAACAGGGGCCTATGAGCAGTTCTTC
TRBJ1-1 few 14 TRBV29-1 NA CSVGGDGMNTEAFF TGCAGCGTGGGGGGGGACGGGATGAACACTGAAGCTTTCTTT
TRBJ2-5 NA 13 TRBV29-1 NA CSVDKGRQETQYF TGCAGCGTTGATAAGGGGAGACAAGAGACCCAGTACTTC
TRBJ2-6 NA 14 TRBV19 NA CASSPGAGANVLTF TGTGCCAGTAGCCCCGGGGCTGGGGCCAACGTCCTGACTTTC
TRBJ2-7 many 12 TRBV15 NA CATSRDSVEQYF TGTGCCACCAGCAGAGATTCTGTCGAGCAGTACTTC
TRBJ2-1 NA 15 TRBV19 NA CASSIMAGTYNEQFF TGTGCCAGTAGTATAATGGCGGGTACCTACAATGAGCAGTTCTTC
TRBJ2-3 NA 15 TRBV5-1 TRBD2 CASSLAAGGTDTQYF TGCGCCAGCAGCTTGGCAGCGGGGGGCACAGATACGCAGTATTTT
TRBJ1-2 NA 14 TRBV30 NA CAWALRTGGYGYTF TGTGCCTGGGCCCTAAGAACCGGGGGATATGGCTACACCTTC
TRBJ2-7 NA 15 TRBV19 NA CASSLGHRVRLEQYF TGTGCCAGTAGTTTGGGACATCGGGTGAGGTTGGAGCAGTACTTC
TRBJ2-7 NA 14 TRBV6-5 NA CASSYESGGVEQYF TGTGCCAGCAGTTACGAGTCGGGGGGCGTCGAGCAGTACTTC
TRBJ2-1 NA 17 TRBV4-2 NA CASSQGDSRSSYNEQFF TGTGCCAGCAGCCAGGGGGACTCGCGCTCGTCCTACAATGAGCAGTTCTTC
TRBJ2-7 NA 15 TRBV5-1 TRBD1 CASRPDGTGGAEQYF TGCGCCAGCAGACCCGACGGGACAGGGGGCGCTGAGCAGTACTTC
TRBJ2-1 few 13 TRBV4-1 NA CASSQDLWNEQFF TGCGCCAGCAGCCAAGATCTATGGAATGAGCAGTTCTTC
TRBJ2-7 NA 11 TRBV29-1 NA CSVIRRGEQYF TGCAGCGTGATCAGGCGAGGCGAGCAGTACTTC
TRBJ1-1 NA 14 TRBV7-9 NA CASSLAGQDTEAFF TGTGCCAGCAGCTTAGCAGGGCAGGACACTGAAGCTTTCTTT
TRBJ2-3 NA 14 TRBV4-1 NA CASSQDASSDTQYF TGCGCCAGCAGCCAAGATGCTAGCTCAGATACGCAGTATTTT
TRBJ2-7 few 15 TRBV5-1 NA CASSWTGGSSYEQYF TGCGCCAGCAGCTGGACGGGGGGCTCGTCTTACGAGCAGTACTTC
TRBJ2-5 NA 13 TRBV19 NA CASSSELEETQYF TGTGCCAGTAGTTCGGAGTTGGAAGAGACCCAGTACTTC
TRBJ1-1 NA 15 TRBV6-5 NA CASSPRGVWDTEAFF TGTGCCAGCAGTCCACGCGGTGTCTGGGACACTGAAGCTTTCTTT
TRBJ2-2 few 16 TRBV29-1 TRBD2 CSVDQPGLAGGGELFF TGCAGCGTTGACCAACCGGGACTAGCGGGAGGGGGGGAGCTGTTTTTT
TRBJ2-1 few 14 TRBV28 NA CASSPRQQYNEQFF TGTGCCAGCAGTCCCCGACAGCAGTACAATGAGCAGTTCTTC
TRBJ1-2 few 14 TRBV29-1 NA CSVEEIQTNGGYTF TGCAGCGTTGAAGAAATCCAAACGAACGGTGGCTACACCTTC
TRBJ2-1 few 10 TRBV7-9 NA CASSLGEQFF TGTGCCAGCAGCTTAGGTGAGCAGTTCTTC
TRBJ2-1 NA 15 TRBV7-2 TRBD2 CASSLLSGSRNEQFF TGTGCCAGCAGCTTGCTTAGCGGGAGCCGCAATGAGCAGTTCTTC
TRBJ2-5 NA 16 TRBV30 NA CAWSGIDRSTQETQYF TGTGCCTGGAGCGGAATTGACAGGTCTACTCAAGAGACCCAGTACTTC
TRBJ2-5 NA 11 TRBV5-1 NA CASSWGETQYF TGCGCCAGCAGCTGGGGGGAGACCCAGTACTTC
TRBJ2-7 NA 15 TRBV7-9 TRBD2 CASSAPLADPYEQYF TGTGCCAGCAGCGCCCCACTAGCGGATCCCTACGAGCAGTACTTC
TRBJ2-5 once 17 TRBV11-2 TRBD2 CASSFLTSGGLQETQYF TGTGCCAGCAGCTTCCTGACTAGCGGGGGGCTCCAAGAGACCCAGTACTTC
TRBJ1-2 few 14 TRBV29-1 TRBD1 CSVPVQGADYGYTF TGCAGCGTCCCGGTACAGGGGGCGGACTATGGCTACACCTTC
TRBJ2-7 NA 11 TRBV29-1 TRBD1 CSVGQGIEQYF TGCAGCGTGGGACAGGGGATCGAGCAGTACTTC
TRBJ2-1 NA 15 TRBV19 NA CASSRAGNSYNEQFF TGTGCCAGTAGTAGGGCGGGAAACTCCTACAATGAGCAGTTCTTC
TRBJ2-2 NA 12 TRBV4-1 NA CASSLGTGELFF TGCGCCAGCAGCCTAGGCACCGGGGAGCTGTTTTTT
TRBJ1-1 NA 15 TRBV11-1 NA CASSLRAGRNTEAFF TGTGCCAGCAGCCTAAGAGCAGGACGGAACACTGAAGCTTTCTTT
TRBJ2-2 few 14 TRBV29-1 TRBD2 CSVGQREPYGELFF TGCAGCGTTGGCCAGCGGGAGCCTTACGGGGAGCTGTTTTTT
TRBJ2-7 NA 15 TRBV5-1 NA CASSLWGSRGYEQYF TGCGCCAGCAGCTTGTGGGGATCCCGCGGGTACGAGCAGTACTTC
TRBJ2-6 NA 19 TRBV6-4 TRBD1 CASSPRGQGALSGANVLTF TGTGCCAGCAGTCCGCGGGGACAGGGGGCGCTCTCTGGGGCCAACGTCCTGACTTTC
TRBJ2-1 NA 14 TRBV13 TRBD1 CASSSGTGVNEQFF TGTGCCAGCAGCTCCGGGACAGGGGTCAATGAGCAGTTCTTC
TRBJ2-1 few 18 TRBV29-1 TRBD2 CSVEGLAGRAASYNEQFF TGCAGCGTTGAGGGACTAGCGGGACGGGCTGCCTCCTACAATGAGCAGTTCTTC